This T cell receptor beta chain was profiled in a study of cytomegalovirus exposure and HLA in healthy donors. The PCR contained 60 Vbeta and 13 Jbeta primers. Method: immunoSEQ multiplex PCR; TCRdb's copy keeps in-frame clones and lacks some. The sample contains 190,000 or so clones, over 75% of which appear only once. Trimming took 5 bases from V and 6 from J; bases not matched to a gene: 6. Germline loops: CDR1 SGHTA, CDR2 FQGNSA. The CDR3 loop spans 15 amino acids. J is TRBJ1-5 and V is TRBV7-2; 11 bases match TRBD1. The sequence derives from a boy aged 2 to 10 in good health and CMV-seronegative. Sequenced material: PBMCs. The CDR3 loop reads CASSEGTGGRQPQHF. The CDR3 DNA reads TGTGCCAGCAGCGAGGGGACAGGGGGGCGTCAGCCCCAGCATTTT.